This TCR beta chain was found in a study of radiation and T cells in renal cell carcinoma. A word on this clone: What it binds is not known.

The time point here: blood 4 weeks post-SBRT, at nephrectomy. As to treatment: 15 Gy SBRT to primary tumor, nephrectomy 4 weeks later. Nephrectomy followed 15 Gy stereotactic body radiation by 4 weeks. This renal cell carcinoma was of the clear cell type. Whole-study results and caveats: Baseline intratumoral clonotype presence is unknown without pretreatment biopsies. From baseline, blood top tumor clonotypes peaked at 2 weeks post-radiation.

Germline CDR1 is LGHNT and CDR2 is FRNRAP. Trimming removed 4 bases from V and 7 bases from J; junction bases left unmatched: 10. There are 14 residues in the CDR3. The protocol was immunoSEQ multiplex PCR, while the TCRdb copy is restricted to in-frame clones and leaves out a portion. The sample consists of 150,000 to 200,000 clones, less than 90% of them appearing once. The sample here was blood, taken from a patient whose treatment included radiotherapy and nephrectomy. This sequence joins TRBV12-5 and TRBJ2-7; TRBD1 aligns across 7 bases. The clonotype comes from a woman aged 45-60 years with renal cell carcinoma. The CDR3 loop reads CASGWGTGQREQYF. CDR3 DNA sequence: TGTGCTAGTGGTTGGGGGACGGGACAGAGGGAGCAGTACTTC.